Reported below is one T cell receptor (beta chain). Original data processing: It was from reference gene primer amplification that nucleated cell counts were estimated. Measured with immunoSEQ multiplex PCR; TCRdb has only the in-frame clones, and not every one. V and J calls and clone size are copied from that table; D and trimming were computed from the DNA. Among about 370,000 clones listed, 80% to 90% were seen once. The data were obtained in a study of blood T cell repertoires in COVID-19. As for the study in general: Whether acute or convalescent, the COVID-19 samples came from the United States, Italy and Spain.

All enrollees were about 18 to 95 years old and from about two dozen US areas. Symptom resolution, clearance, or two negative PCRs marked the recovered donors of Cohort 3. This CDR3 has 17 residues. Trimming stripped 4 bases from V and 2 bases from J, with 22 bases between. Germline lookup yields CDR1 SGHNT and CDR2 YYREEE (reference sequence). The chain is built from TRBV5-4 and TRBJ2-7; perhaps TRBD2 as D (6 bases). The TCR originated in a man aged 18 to 35 who had recovered from COVID-19. Sequenced input: PBMCs or T cells enriched from blood (not recorded which). This CDR3 reads CASSGGAAGGLTYEQYF. The CDR3 DNA sequence: TGTGCCAGCAGCGGAGGGGCCGCAGGAGGGCTAACCTACGAGCAGTACTTC.